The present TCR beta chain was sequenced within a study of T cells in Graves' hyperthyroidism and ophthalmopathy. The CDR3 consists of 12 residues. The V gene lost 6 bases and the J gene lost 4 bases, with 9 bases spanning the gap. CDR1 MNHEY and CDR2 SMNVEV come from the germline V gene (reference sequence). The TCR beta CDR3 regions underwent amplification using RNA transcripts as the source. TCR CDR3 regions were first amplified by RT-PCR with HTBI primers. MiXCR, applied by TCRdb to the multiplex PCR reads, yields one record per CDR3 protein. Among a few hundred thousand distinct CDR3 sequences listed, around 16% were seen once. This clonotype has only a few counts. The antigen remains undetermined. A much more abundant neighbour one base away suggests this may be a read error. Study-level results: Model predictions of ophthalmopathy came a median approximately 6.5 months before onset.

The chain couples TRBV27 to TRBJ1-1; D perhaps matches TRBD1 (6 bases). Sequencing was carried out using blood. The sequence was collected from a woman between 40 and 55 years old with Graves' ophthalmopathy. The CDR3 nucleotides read TGTGCCAGCAGAACAGGGCCCACTGAAGCTTTCTTT. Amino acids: CASRTGPTEAFF.